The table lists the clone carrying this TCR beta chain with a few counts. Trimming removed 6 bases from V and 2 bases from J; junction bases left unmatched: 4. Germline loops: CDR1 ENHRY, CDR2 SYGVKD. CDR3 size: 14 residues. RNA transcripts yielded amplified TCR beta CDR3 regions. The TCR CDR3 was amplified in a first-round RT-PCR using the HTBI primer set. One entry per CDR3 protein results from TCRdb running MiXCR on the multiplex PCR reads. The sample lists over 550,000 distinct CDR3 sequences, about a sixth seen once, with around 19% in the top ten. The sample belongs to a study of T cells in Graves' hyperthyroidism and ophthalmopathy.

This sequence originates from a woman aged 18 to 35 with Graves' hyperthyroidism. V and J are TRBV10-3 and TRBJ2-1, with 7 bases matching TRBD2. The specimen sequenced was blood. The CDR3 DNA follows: TGTGCCATCAGCCGGGGGGACCCCTACAATGAGCAGTTCTTC. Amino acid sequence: CAISRGDPYNEQFF.